Presented here are 15 T cell receptor beta chains from one specimen sequenced in a study of T cell responses to AZD1222 COVID-19 vaccine. This table comes from immunoSEQ multiplex PCR, and its TCRdb copy is limited to in-frame clones, with some not included. This table holds approximately 30,000 clones, 92% found once. Material: peripheral blood, obtained 28 days after the second AZD1222 dose. These receptor sequences come from an adult who received the AZD1222 COVID-19 vaccine.

On this clone: One end of the junction is discordant with germline, which a read error may explain. This rearrangement joins TRBV7-7 to TRBJ2-1; TRBD2 matches at 10 bases. CDR3 length: 17 amino acids. CDR1 and CDR2 (germline): SSHAT, FNYEAQ (reference sequence). DNA for the CDR3: TGTGCTAGCAGCCCAGGCGTACGGACTAGCGGCTACAATGAGCAGTTCTTC. This encodes CASSPGVRTSGYNEQFF.

Here the CDR3 reads CASSIGTGQGMSGVGYTF. For the CDR3, the DNA is TGTGCCAGTAGTATTGGAACGGGACAGGGGATGTCTGGTGTCGGCTACACCTTC. This chain links TRBV19 with TRBJ1-2, with 10 bases fitting TRBD1. Losses at the gene ends were 3 bases for V and 8 bases for J; bases not matched to a gene: 18. The CDR3 has 18 residues. Looked up from germline, CDR1 is LNHDA and CDR2 is SQIVND (reference sequence).

The V gene is TRBV3-1 (or the pseudogene TRBV3-2), the J gene TRBJ1-1; D is unresolved. V lost 0 bases and J lost 13, with 12 bases in between. Germline loops: CDR1 LGHDT, CDR2 YNNKEL (reference sequence). The CDR3 extends over 12 amino acids. Here the CDR3 reads CASSQEYERSFF. The CDR3 bases are TGTGCCAGCAGCCAAGAATACGAGAGGAGTTTCTTT.

The V call is TRBV4-2, the J call TRBJ1-5; 9 bases match TRBD1. The CDR3 is 16 amino acids. The V segment lost 0 bases and the J segment 4 bases; nucleotides outside the gene matches: 4. Germline V CDR1 and CDR2: LGHNA, YNFKEQ. The CDR3 protein is CASSQEGGTGNQPQHF. CDR3 sequence (DNA): TGTGCCAGCAGCCAAGAAGGGGGGACAGGGAATCAGCCCCAGCATTTT.

CDR3 sequence: CASSIYPPVAGTQYF. CDR3 sequence (DNA): TGTGCCAGCAGCATATACCCGCCTGTCGCAGGGACCCAGTACTTC. The chain is built from TRBV11-3 and TRBJ2-5, with D unresolved. The CDR3 has 15 residues. The germline V and J ends were trimmed by 5 bases and 7 bases, with 20 bases remaining between them. CDR1 SGHNT and CDR2 YENEEA come from the germline V gene.

The chain employs TRBV15 and TRBJ2-7; 7 nucleotides line up with TRBD2. Germline CDR1 is LNHNV and CDR2 is YYDKDF (reference sequence). The V and J ends lost 5 bases and 2 bases, in that order; junction bases with no gene match: 12. The CDR3 covers 16 residues. CDR3 region: CATSRLAGTVAYEQYF. The CDR3, as DNA: TGTGCCACCAGCCGACTAGCCGGGACGGTAGCCTACGAGCAGTACTTC.

The table lists this clone with a few counts. The chain recombines TRBV11-3 with TRBJ2-1, with unresolved D. Germline loops: CDR1 SGHNT, CDR2 YENEEA. V lost 3 bases to trimming and J lost 2 bases, with 11 bases between them. The CDR3 is made up of 15 amino acids. The CDR3 reads CASSLDEYPYNEQFF. CDR3 nucleotide sequence: TGTGCCAGCAGCTTGGACGAATACCCCTACAATGAGCAGTTCTTC.

Only a few counts were recorded for this clone. This CDR3 is CASSEVAGGPNHEQFF. CDR3 nucleotide sequence: TGTGCCAGCAGTGAAGTAGCGGGAGGGCCGAATCATGAGCAGTTCTTC. This rearrangement joins TRBV6-4 to TRBJ2-1, with 11 positions matching TRBD2. V lost 3 bases and J lost 8; bases outside the gene matches: 9. The CDR3 runs 16 residues. Per the germline V gene, CDR1 is MRHNA and CDR2 is SNTAGT.

The chain couples TRBV3-1 (or the pseudogene TRBV3-2) to TRBJ2-1; 9 nucleotides align to TRBD2. With 4 bases clipped from V and 4 bases from J, the junction kept 8 bases outside the gene matches. The germline CDR1 and CDR2 sequences are LGHDT and YNNKEL (reference sequence). This CDR3 is built from 16 residues. The CDR3 here is CASSPDSTSGYNEQFF. The DNA of the CDR3 is TGTGCCAGCAGCCCAGACAGCACTAGCGGGTACAATGAGCAGTTCTTC.

V usage is TRBV4-1 and J usage is TRBJ1-1; D not certain. Germline V gene data show CDR1 as MGHRA and CDR2 as YSYEKL. V lost 0 bases to trimming and J lost 3 bases, with 2 bases between them. The CDR3 loop spans 12 amino acids. The CDR3 nucleotides read TGCGCCAGCAGCCAAGAGTACACTGAAGCTTTCTTT. Translating it yields CASSQEYTEAFF.

V gene TRBV6-6 combines with J gene TRBJ1-2; 7 bases map to TRBD1. CDR1 MNHNY and CDR2 SVGAGI come from the germline V gene (reference sequence). The CDR3 has 15 residues. V lost 3 bases, J lost 5 bases, and 9 bases stayed unmatched. CDR3 sequence (DNA): TGTGCCAGCAGTTATAGCCCGGGACAGTCTTATGGCTACACCTTC. This sequence encodes CASSYSPGQSYGYTF.

The CDR3 region has the DNA TGTGCCAGCAGCATCACAGGGTATGGCTACACCTTC. The encoded protein is CASSITGYGYTF. J is TRBJ1-2 and V is TRBV11-2, with a tentative D call TRBD1 (6 bases). Trimming removed 5 bases at V and 5 bases at J, with 9 bases between. Germline CDR1 SGHAT, CDR2 FQNNGV. The CDR3 consists of 12 residues.

The rearrangement joins TRBV6-2 or TRBV6-3 to TRBJ2-7; D possibly corresponds to TRBD1 (6 bases). V lost 0 bases and J 0 bases, leaving 15 bases between the germline ends. The CDR3 loop spans 17 amino acids. Germline V gene sequence: CDR1 MNHEY, CDR2 SVGEGT. The CDR3 here is CASSYSNLRGISYEQYF. The CDR3 bases are TGTGCCAGCAGTTACTCGAATCTGAGGGGGATCTCCTACGAGCAGTACTTC.

The chain has TRBV28 and TRBJ2-4; either TRBD1 or TRBD2 may fit D (5 bases each). Trimming pared 5 bases from V and 7 bases from J, leaving 21 bases between. The germline V gene encodes CDR1 MDHEN and CDR2 SYDVKM. CDR3 length: 16 residues. In nucleotides, the CDR3 is TGTGCCAGCAGTCCTTGGGGCAGGGAGTCGGTGAACATTCAGTACTTC. This gives the protein CASSPWGRESVNIQYF.

The chain links TRBV14 to TRBJ2-3, with 10 bases matching TRBD1. Germline V CDR1 and CDR2: SGHDN, FVKESK. Trimming took 0 bases from V and 5 from J; bases not matched to a gene: 8. The CDR3 length is 17 residues. CDR3 protein: CASSQDLGDRGQDTQYF. The CDR3 DNA sequence: TGTGCCAGCAGCCAAGATCTTGGAGACAGGGGGCAAGATACGCAGTATTTT. The variable domain in full, with the rest retrieved from reference TRBV14 and TRBJ2-3, is EAGVTQFPSHSVIEKGQTVTLRCDPISGHDNLYWYRRVMGKEIKFLLHFVKESKQDESGMPNNRFLAERTGGTYSTLKVQPAELEDSGVYFCASSQDLGDRGQDTQYFGPGTRLTVL.